This entry features one T cell receptor (beta chain) sequence. Its antigen target is currently unknown. Base qualities are not recorded, but no much larger clone differs from it by a single base. Other DNA variants within this sample encode the same CDR3. This sample is drawn from a study of TIL therapy for anti-PD-1-resistant metastatic lung cancer (dated by TCRdb to the early 2020s). For context, the study as a whole: Before any PD-1/PD-L1 blockade was given, tumors were harvested, nivolumab was then administered, and patients who progressed went on to receive lymphodepletion, an infusion of expanded TIL, and IL-2. A median non-synonymous tumor mutation burden of roughly 1.4 mutations per megabase was determined across the cohort by whole-exome sequencing. T cell receptor beta sequencing of tumor and peripheral blood was used to follow clonotypes across the tumor, the expanded TIL product and serial blood samples. Most of the cohort had lung adenocarcinoma, including a few EGFR-mutant tumors and two ALK-rearranged tumors, and half of the patients were either current or former smokers. Enrolled patients had a median age of approximately 49 years (range about 35-85) and a median tumor PD-L1 proportion score of 6%. Overall study outcomes, separate from this receptor: Clonotypes from the infused TIL partially replaced the baseline peripheral repertoire and then declined over months, and persistence showed no apparent association with response. The study protocol defined all tumor marker inferences as exploratory. The cohort was highly selected, including more treatment-naive, never-smoker and oncogene-addicted patients than is typical, which limits generalizability.

Using bias-controlled multiplex PCR with the immunoSEQ v3 hsTCRB kit, the TCR beta CDR3 regions were amplified from genomic DNA. TCR libraries were sequenced on an Illumina NextSeq 500 to about 2 million read pairs for survey level or roughly 4.5-6 million for deep level. Per the source publication's procedure: Clonality was reported by immunoSEQ Analyzer software, which also assigned V, D and J genes and filtered out non-productive sequences. Repertoires were compared by productive Simpson clonality and by the Morisita overlap index of productive TRB rearrangements between infused TIL and blood. Absolute clonotype counts in blood were estimated as lymphocyte count times CD3+ fraction times the clone's productive frequency. This immuneACCESS table, as held by TCRdb, lists in-frame sequences with V and J called but not all clones. Of the missing ones, under half trace to an unresolved V gene in checked studies; the others have no known cause. The D gene and trimming were derived from the DNA, and the V and J assignments and clone size from that table. In this sample the table shows under 20,000 clones, almost 80% of which occur a single time. The top ten hold 7% to 9% of the sample.

Taken from the germline V gene, the CDR1 and CDR2 loops are SGHTA and FQGNSA. The CDR3 goes from the cysteine to the phenylalanine over 13 residues. The sequence is cut down to CDR3 DNA, 39 bases in frame from base 1. The germline ends are 4 bases apart after V is trimmed by 1 base and J by 2 bases. What this sample's time point label stands for: pre-treatment sample, taken before nivolumab and TIL therapy. Adults with stage 4 NSCLC were enrolled in a dual-center phase I trial from late 2017 to early 2020. Samples were obtained from a single-arm, open-label phase I trial in which tumor-infiltrating lymphocyte therapy with nivolumab was evaluated in advanced non-small cell lung cancer. Mononuclear cells from blood collected in EDTA tubes were isolated on a Ficoll gradient and snap-frozen as pellets, and DNA was then extracted using a Qiagen mini-prep kit.

The source material was blood, sampled at baseline. The receptor was isolated from a person aged 30 to 80 with non-small cell lung cancer. The receptor chain draws on TRBV7-2 and TRBJ2-3, with the D gene too uncertain to name. The CDR3 in this case is CASSLVYTDTQYF. Read as DNA, the sequence is TGTGCCAGCAGCTTAGTTTACACAGATACGCAGTATTTT.